This T cell receptor beta chain was identified in a study of shared clonotypes between healthy human individuals. The repertoire was sequenced with immunoSEQ multiplex PCR; TCRdb's copy has only in-frame clones and lacks some. The sample lists some 1,900,000 clones, just under 95% seen once, with approximately 1.2% in the top ten. With 3 bases removed from V and 5 bases from J, the gap between germline ends came to 9 bases. The CDR3 length is 13 residues. Germline V gene data show CDR1 as SNHLY and CDR2 as FYNNEI. Terminally differentiated effector memory CD45RA+ cells were excluded from the naive CD8 cells, which were CD45RO-negative and positively selected for CCR7. Donors comprised only Caucasian adults living in Nashville, Tennessee.

The J gene is TRBJ2-3, the V gene TRBV2, with D perhaps matching TRBD1 (6 bases). This TCR was recovered from a man aged 18 to 29 in good health. The sample was naive CD8+ T cells sorted from blood. As DNA, the CDR3 is TGTGCCAGCAGTGAGGGGGCTGTAGATACGCAGTATTTT. It specifies CASSEGAVDTQYF.